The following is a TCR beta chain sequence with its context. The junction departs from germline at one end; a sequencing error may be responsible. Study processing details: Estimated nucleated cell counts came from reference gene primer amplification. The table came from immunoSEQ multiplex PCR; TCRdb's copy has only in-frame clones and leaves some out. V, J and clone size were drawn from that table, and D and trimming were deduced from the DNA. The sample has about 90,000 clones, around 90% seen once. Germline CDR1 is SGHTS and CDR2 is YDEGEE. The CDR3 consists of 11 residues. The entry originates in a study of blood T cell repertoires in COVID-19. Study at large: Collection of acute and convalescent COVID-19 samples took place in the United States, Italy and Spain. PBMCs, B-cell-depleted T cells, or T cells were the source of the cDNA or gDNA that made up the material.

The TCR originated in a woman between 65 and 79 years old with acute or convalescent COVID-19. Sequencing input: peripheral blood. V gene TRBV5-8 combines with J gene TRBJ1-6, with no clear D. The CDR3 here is CASSLTNEGNF. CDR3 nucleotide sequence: TGTGCCAGCAGCTTAACTAACGAAGGCAACTTT.